This record covers a single T cell receptor beta chain. The data are from a study of blood T cell repertoires in COVID-19. Across the study: The analysed material was cDNA or gDNA that came from T cells, B-cell-depleted T cells, or PBMCs.

V lost 3 bases to trimming and J lost 10 bases; unmatched junction nucleotides: 11. The germline CDR1 and CDR2 sequences are MRHNA and SNTAGT. The CDR3 length is 15 residues. Authors' processing steps: Amplification of reference gene primers was used by the study to estimate nucleated cell counts. Produced via immunoSEQ multiplex PCR; TCRdb's table is partial and in-frame only. V, J and clone size were drawn from that table, and D and trimming were deduced from the DNA. This repertoire shows approximately 100,000 clones, 88% found once; its top ten account for about 6%. This clonotype originated in a woman aged 55 to 70 with acute or convalescent COVID-19. The sequenced sample was peripheral blood. The chain couples TRBV6-4 to TRBJ2-1; TRBD1 agrees at 8 bases. The CDR3 here is CASSEQGELFSEQFF. CDR3 bases: TGTGCCAGCAGTGAACAGGGGGAGTTGTTTTCCGAGCAGTTCTTC.